Reported below is one TCR beta chain. Antigen unknown. The germline CDR1 and CDR2 sequences are SGHRS and YFSETQ. V was clipped by 3 bases and J by 0 bases, with 5 bases between them. The CDR3 runs 13 residues. This sample was included in a study of cytomegalovirus exposure and HLA in healthy donors. PCR used 60 Vbeta primers and 13 Jbeta primers. The table came from immunoSEQ multiplex PCR; TCRdb's copy has only in-frame clones and leaves some out. The sample includes some 99,000 clones, around 73% of them seen just once. Findings and caveats of the study: The classifier reportedly diagnosed cytomegalovirus status with high sensitivity and specificity. For most subjects, TCR beta sequences were reported to predict HLA-A and HLA-B alleles with accuracy. The study recorded over 150 TCR beta chains that were cytomegalovirus-associated.

This receptor was taken from a man aged 40-49 years in good health and CMV-seronegative. The chain uses TRBV5-1 and TRBJ2-3; no reliable D call. The source material was PBMCs. The CDR3, as DNA: TGCGCCAGCAGCTACGGTAGCACAGATACGCAGTATTTT. It translates to CASSYGSTDTQYF. Using reference TRBV5-1 and TRBJ2-3 for the parts outside the CDR3, the full variable domain is KAGVTQTPRYLIKTRGQQVTLSCSPISGHRSVSWYQQTPGQGLQFLFEYFSETQRNKGNFPGRFSGRQFSNSRSEMNVSTLELGDSALYLCASSYGSTDTQYFGPGTRLTVL.